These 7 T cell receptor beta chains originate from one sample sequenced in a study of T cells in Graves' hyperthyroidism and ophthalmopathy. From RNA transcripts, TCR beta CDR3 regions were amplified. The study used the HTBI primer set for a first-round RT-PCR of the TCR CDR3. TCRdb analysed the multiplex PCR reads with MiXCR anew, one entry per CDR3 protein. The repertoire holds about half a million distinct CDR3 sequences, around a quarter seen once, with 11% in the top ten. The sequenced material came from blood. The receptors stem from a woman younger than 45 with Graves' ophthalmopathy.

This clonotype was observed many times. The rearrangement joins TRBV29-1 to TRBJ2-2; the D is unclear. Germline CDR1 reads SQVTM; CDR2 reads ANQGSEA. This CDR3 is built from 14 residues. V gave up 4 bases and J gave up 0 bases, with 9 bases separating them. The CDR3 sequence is CSVGTASNTGELFF. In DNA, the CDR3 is TGCAGCGTTGGGACGGCGTCGAACACCGGGGAGCTGTTTTTT.

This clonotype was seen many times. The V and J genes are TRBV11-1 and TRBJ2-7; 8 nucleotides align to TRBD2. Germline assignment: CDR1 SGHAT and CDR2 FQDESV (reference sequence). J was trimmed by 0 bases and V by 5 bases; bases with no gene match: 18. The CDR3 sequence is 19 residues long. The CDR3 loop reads CASSPEGLAGTPRSYEQYF. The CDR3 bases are TGTGCCAGCAGCCCCGAGGGGTTAGCGGGGACTCCTCGCTCCTACGAGCAGTACTTC.

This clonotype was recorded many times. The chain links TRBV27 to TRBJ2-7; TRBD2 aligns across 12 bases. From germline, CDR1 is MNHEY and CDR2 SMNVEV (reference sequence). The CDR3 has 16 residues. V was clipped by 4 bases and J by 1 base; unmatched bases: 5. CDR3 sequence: CASSSLLAGGSYEQYF. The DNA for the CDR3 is TGTGCCAGCAGTTCCCTTCTAGCGGGGGGGTCCTACGAGCAGTACTTC.

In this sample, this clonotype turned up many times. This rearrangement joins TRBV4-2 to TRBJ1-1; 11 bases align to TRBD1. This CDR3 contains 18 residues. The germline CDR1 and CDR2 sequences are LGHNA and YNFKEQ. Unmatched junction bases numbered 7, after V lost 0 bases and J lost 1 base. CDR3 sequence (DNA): TGTGCCAGCAGCCAAGATCCGGGACAGGGGGTCTCGAACACTGAAGCTTTCTTT. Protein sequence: CASSQDPGQGVSNTEAFF.

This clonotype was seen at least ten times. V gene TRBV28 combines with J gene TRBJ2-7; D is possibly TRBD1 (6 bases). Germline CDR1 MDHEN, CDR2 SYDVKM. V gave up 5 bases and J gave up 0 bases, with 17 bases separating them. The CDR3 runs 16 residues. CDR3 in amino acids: CASSLTSGTYSYEQYF. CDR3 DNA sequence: TGTGCCAGCAGTCTTACGTCCGGGACATACTCCTACGAGCAGTACTTC. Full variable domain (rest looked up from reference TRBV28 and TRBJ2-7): DVKVTQSSRYLVKRTGEKVFLECVQDMDHENMFWYRQDPGLGLRLIYFSYDVKMKEKGDIPEGYSVSREKKERFSLILESASTNQTSMYLCASSLTSGTYSYEQYFGPGTRLTVT.

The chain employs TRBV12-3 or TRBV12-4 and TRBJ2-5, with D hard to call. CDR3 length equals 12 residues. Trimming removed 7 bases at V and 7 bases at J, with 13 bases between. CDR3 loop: CASTQPGGTQYF. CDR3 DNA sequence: TGTGCCAGCACTCAACCCGGCGGGACCCAGTACTTC.

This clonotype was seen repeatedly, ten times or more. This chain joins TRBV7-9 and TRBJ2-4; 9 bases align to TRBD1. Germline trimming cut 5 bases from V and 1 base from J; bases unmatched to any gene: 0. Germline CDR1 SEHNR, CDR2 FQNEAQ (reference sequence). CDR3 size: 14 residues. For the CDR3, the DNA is TGTGCCAGCAGCGGACAGGGGGCCAAAAACATTCAGTACTTC. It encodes CASSGQGAKNIQYF.